This TCR beta chain was retrieved from a study of memory CD4+ T cells and cytomegalovirus serostatus. Single viable CD3+CD4+CD8-CD45RO+ cells were sorted as the memory CD4+ T cells. CD4+ T cells were isolated by positive magnetic selection. Original processing notes: Out-of-frame sequences were removed, leaving 2,204,828 distinct TCRbeta sequences. Clones were read by immunoSEQ multiplex PCR, and TCRdb kept only the in-frame ones, dropping some. The DNA was the basis for D and trimming; V, J and clone size are from that table. The sample carries over 40,000 clones, 65% to 85% recorded once. This clone is a singleton in its sample. Sample: memory CD4+ T cells from blood. The origin of this receptor is an adult in good health and CMV-seronegative.

The CDR3 DNA reads TGCGCCAGCCGCAGCTCTGGGGCCAACGTCCTGACTTTC. It specifies CASRSSGANVLTF. The chain has TRBV5-1 and TRBJ2-6; D is ambiguous. V was pared by 7 bases and J by 0 bases, with 5 bases between. Germline CDR1 is SGHRS and CDR2 is YFSETQ. The CDR3 is 13 amino acids.